The source of this T cell receptor (beta chain) is a study of blood T cell repertoires in COVID-19. On the study more broadly: Sites across the United States, Italy and Spain contributed samples from acute and convalescent COVID-19.

The length of the CDR3 is 16 residues. V gave up 7 bases and J gave up 2 bases, with 21 bases separating them. Per germline, CDR1 MDHEN and CDR2 SYDVKM. Using immunoSEQ multiplex PCR, the repertoire was profiled, and TCRdb retains in-frame clones only, with some absent. The data contain 320,000 or so clones, approximately 88% of them singletons. Sequenced sample: PBMCs or T cells enriched from blood (not recorded which). This sequence joins TRBV28 and TRBJ2-7; tentative D call: TRBD2 (6 bases). The receptor's source is a man aged 25-45 years who had recovered from COVID-19. DNA of the CDR3: TGTGCCAGCAAGTGGACCGGGGGAGAGGAGACCTACGAGCAGTACTTC. Amino acids: CASKWTGGEETYEQYF.